This passage covers 10 T cell receptor beta chains from one sample sequenced in a study of cytomegalovirus exposure and HLA in healthy donors. TCRdb's table, derived via immunoSEQ multiplex PCR, lists solely in-frame clones and lacks some. The table has some 170,000 clones, roughly 90% seen once. The sequenced sample was PBMCs. Receptors originate from a woman aged 18-29 years in good health and CMV-seropositive.

The rearrangement uses TRBV12-5 and TRBJ2-2; tentative D call: TRBD2 (5 bases). Germline values: CDR1 LGHNT, CDR2 FRNRAP. The CDR3 sequence is 14 residues long. The V end lost 5 bases, the J end lost 7 bases, and 14 bases lay between the germline ends. As DNA, the CDR3 is TGTGCTAGTGGTCCAGAGGGCCGGGTCGGGGAGCTGTTTTTT. Translation gives CASGPEGRVGELFF.

The chain joins TRBV2 to TRBJ1-4; D may be TRBD1 (5 bases). This CDR3 has 16 residues. Germline CDR1 is SNHLY and CDR2 is FYNNEI. V was pared by 4 bases and J by 0 bases, with 12 bases between. For the CDR3, the DNA is TGTGCCAGCAGTGCTGACAGCCCTGCAACTAATGAAAAACTGTTTTTT. It codes for CASSADSPATNEKLFF.

This chain links TRBV19 with TRBJ2-2; 12 bases match TRBD2. The V gene's germline CDR1 is LNHDA and CDR2 SQIVND (reference sequence). V was pared by 4 bases and J by 5 bases, with 11 bases of the junction left unmatched. The CDR3 length is 18 residues. The CDR3 bases are TGTGCCAGTAGTACGCAACGACTAGCGGGAGTAGAAACCGGGGAGCTGTTTTTT. Translated: CASSTQRLAGVETGELFF.

J is TRBJ2-1 and V is TRBV6-1, with D possibly being TRBD2 (6 bases). The V end was cut by 2 bases, the J end by 6 bases, with 17 bases between. The CDR3 has 16 residues. Per the germline V gene, CDR1 is MNHNS and CDR2 is SASEGT. The CDR3 loop is CASSEQGRLVSNEQFF. CDR3 nucleotides: TGTGCCAGCAGTGAACAGGGTCGACTAGTCAGCAATGAGCAGTTCTTC.

This chain links TRBV30 with TRBJ1-1, with D tentatively TRBD1 (6 bases). The CDR3 runs 12 residues. The germline V gene encodes CDR1 GTSNPN and CDR2 SVGIG (reference sequence). Trimming stripped 4 bases from V and 0 bases from J, with 6 bases between. CDR3 in DNA: TGTGCCTGGAACAGGGTGAACACTGAAGCTTTCTTT. Protein product: CAWNRVNTEAFF. Drawing the rest from reference TRBV30 and TRBJ1-1, the complete variable domain is SQTIHQWPATLVQPVGSPLSLECTVEGTSNPNLYWYRQAAGRGLQLLFYSVGIGQISSEVPQNLSASRPQDRQFILSSKKLLLSDSGFYLCAWNRVNTEAFFGQGTRLTVV.

The rearrangement joins TRBV28 to TRBJ1-3; 8 nucleotides agree with TRBD1. The V gene's germline CDR1 is MDHEN and CDR2 SYDVKM. The J segment lost 1 base and the V segment lost 6 bases, leaving 5 bases of the junction unmatched. This CDR3 spans 15 amino acids. CDR3 region: CASRYTGGSGNTIYF. DNA for the CDR3: TGTGCCAGCAGATATACAGGGGGATCTGGAAACACCATATATTTT.

The chain links TRBV5-4 to TRBJ1-5, with unresolved D. The germline CDR1 and CDR2 sequences are SGHNT and YYREEE (reference sequence). The CDR3 contains 13 residues. The V and J ends lost 0 bases and 5 bases respectively, with 6 bases between them. The DNA for the CDR3 is TGTGCCAGCAGCTTGGACATTTATCAGCCCCAGCATTTT. It is translated as CASSLDIYQPQHF. The full variable domain, completed using reference TRBV5-4 and TRBJ1-5, is ETGVTQSPTHLIKTRGQQVTLRCSSQSGHNTVSWYQQALGQGPQFIFQYYREEENGRGNFPPRFSGLQFPNYSSELNVNALELDDSALYLCASSLDIYQPQHFGDGTRLSIL.

The gene calls are TRBV6-1 and TRBJ2-7; TRBD1 might be the D (5 bases). The V end lost 7 bases, the J end lost 0 bases, and 10 bases lay between the germline ends. The length of the CDR3 is 13 residues. Germline CDR1 is MNHNS and CDR2 is SASEGT. The CDR3 reads CASTRGSSYEQYF. CDR3 sequence (DNA): TGTGCCAGCACTAGGGGATCCTCCTACGAGCAGTACTTC.

The CDR3 is CASSLLLGGTSTDTQYF. The CDR3 coding sequence is TGTGCCAGCAGCTTGTTACTCGGCGGAACTAGCACAGATACGCAGTATTTT. This chain connects TRBV5-4 to TRBJ2-3; D gene unclear. CDR3 length equals 17 residues. V gave up 1 base and J gave up 0 bases, with 15 bases separating them. CDR1 is SGHNT, CDR2 YYREEE, per germline (reference sequence).

Details on this clone: The sample contains more than one DNA sequence encoding this CDR3. The chain is built from TRBV27 and TRBJ2-2; D is undetermined. The CDR3 loop spans 12 amino acids. CDR1 is MNHEY and CDR2 is SMNVEV in the germline V gene (reference sequence). Trimming pared 6 bases from V and 2 bases from J, leaving 4 bases between. The chain's CDR3 is CASSRNTGELFF. DNA of the CDR3: TGTGCCAGCAGCCGTAACACCGGGGAGCTGTTTTTT.